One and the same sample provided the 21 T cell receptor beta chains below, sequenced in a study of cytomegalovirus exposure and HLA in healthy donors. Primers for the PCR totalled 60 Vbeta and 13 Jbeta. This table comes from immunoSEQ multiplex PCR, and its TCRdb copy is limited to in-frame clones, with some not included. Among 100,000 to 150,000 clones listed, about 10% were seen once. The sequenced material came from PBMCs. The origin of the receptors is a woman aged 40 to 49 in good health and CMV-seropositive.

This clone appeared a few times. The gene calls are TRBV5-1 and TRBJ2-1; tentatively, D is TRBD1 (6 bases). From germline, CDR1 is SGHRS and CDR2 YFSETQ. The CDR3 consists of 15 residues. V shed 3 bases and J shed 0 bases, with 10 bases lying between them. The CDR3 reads CASSSGQSSYNEQFF. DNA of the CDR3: TGCGCCAGCAGCTCCGGACAGAGCTCCTACAATGAGCAGTTCTTC.

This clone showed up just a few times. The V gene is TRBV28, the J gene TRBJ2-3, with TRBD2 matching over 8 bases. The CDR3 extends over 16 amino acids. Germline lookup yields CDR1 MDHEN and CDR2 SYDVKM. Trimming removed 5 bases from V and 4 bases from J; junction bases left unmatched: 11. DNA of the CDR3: TGTGCCAGCAGTCCCTGGGGAGCGGGGGACGCAGATACGCAGTATTTT. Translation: CASSPWGAGDADTQYF.

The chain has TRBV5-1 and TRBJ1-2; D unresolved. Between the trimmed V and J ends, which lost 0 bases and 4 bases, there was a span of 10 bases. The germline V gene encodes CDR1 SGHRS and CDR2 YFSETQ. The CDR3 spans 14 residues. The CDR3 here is CASSLDGGSYGYTF. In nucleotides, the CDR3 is TGCGCCAGCAGCTTGGACGGCGGGAGCTATGGCTACACCTTC.

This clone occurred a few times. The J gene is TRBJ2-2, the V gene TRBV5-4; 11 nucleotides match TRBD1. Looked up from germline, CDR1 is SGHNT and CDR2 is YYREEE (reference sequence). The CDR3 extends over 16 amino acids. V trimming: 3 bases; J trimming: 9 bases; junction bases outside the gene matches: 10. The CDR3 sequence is CASSSPGTGGFRELFF. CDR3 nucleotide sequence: TGTGCCAGCAGCTCGCCGGGGACAGGGGGTTTCCGGGAGCTGTTTTTT. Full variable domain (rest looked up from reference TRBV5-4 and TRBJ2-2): ETGVTQSPTHLIKTRGQQVTLRCSSQSGHNTVSWYQQALGQGPQFIFQYYREEENGRGNFPPRFSGLQFPNYSSELNVNALELDDSALYLCASSSPGTGGFRELFFGEGSRLTVL.

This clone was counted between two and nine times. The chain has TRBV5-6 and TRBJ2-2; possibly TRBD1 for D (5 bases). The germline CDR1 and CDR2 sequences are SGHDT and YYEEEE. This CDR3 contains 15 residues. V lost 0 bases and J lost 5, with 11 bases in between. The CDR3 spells CASSLGQLDTGELFF. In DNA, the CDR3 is TGTGCCAGCAGCTTGGGACAGCTTGATACCGGGGAGCTGTTTTTT. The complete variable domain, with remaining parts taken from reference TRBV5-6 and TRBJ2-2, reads DAGVTQSPTHLIKTRGQQVTLRCSPKSGHDTVSWYQQALGQGPQFIFQYYEEEERQRGNFPDRFSGHQFPNYSSELNVNALLLGDSALYLCASSLGQLDTGELFFGEGSRLTVL.

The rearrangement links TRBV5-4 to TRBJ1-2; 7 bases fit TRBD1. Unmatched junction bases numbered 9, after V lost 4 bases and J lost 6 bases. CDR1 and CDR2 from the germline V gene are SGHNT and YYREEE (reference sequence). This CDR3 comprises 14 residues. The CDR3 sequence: CASSPRTGENGYTF. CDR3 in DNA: TGTGCCAGCAGCCCCCGGACAGGAGAAAATGGCTACACCTTC.

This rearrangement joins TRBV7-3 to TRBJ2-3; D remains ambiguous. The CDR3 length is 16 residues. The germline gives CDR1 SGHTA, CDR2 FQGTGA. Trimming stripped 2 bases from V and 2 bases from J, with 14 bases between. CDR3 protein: CASSLSVGGVTDTQYF. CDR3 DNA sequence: TGTGCCAGCAGCTTATCGGTCGGCGGTGTCACAGATACGCAGTATTTT.

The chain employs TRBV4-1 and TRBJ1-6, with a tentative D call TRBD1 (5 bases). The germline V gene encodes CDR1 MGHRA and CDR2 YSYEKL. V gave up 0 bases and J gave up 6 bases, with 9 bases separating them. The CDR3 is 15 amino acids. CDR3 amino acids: CASSQDGAFNSPLHF. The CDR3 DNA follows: TGCGCCAGCAGCCAAGATGGGGCCTTTAATTCACCCCTCCACTTT.

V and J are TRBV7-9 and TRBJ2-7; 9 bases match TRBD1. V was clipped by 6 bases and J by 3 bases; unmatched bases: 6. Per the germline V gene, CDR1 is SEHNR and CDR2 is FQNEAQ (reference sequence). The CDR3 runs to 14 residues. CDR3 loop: CASSSTDRGYEQYF. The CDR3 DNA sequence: TGTGCCAGCAGTTCGACGGACAGGGGCTACGAGCAGTACTTC.

The CDR3 bases are TGCGCCAGCAGCCAAGTGGGGGCCCCAGGACTAGCGGGGGGGCCTTCGGCCTACGAGCAGTACTTC. Encoded protein: CASSQVGAPGLAGGPSAYEQYF. The chain couples TRBV4-3 to TRBJ2-7; 15 bases map to TRBD2. The CDR3 sequence is 22 residues long. The trim removed 1 base at V and 2 bases at J, leaving 18 bases unmatched. Germline lookup yields CDR1 LGHNA and CDR2 YSLEER.

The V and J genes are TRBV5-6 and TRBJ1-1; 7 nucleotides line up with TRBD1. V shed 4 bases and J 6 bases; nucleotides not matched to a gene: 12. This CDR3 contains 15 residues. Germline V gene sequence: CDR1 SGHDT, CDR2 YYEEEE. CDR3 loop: CASSLRDRDSPEAFF. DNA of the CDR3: TGTGCCAGCAGCCTCCGTGACAGGGATAGTCCTGAAGCTTTCTTT.

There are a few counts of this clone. CDR3 region: CASRNSGNTEAFF. Written as DNA, the CDR3 is TGTGCCAGCAGGAACTCCGGGAACACTGAAGCTTTCTTT. V gene TRBV2 combines with J gene TRBJ1-1, with D unclear. This CDR3 contains 13 residues. Germline assignment: CDR1 SNHLY and CDR2 FYNNEI. V lost 6 bases and J 1 base, leaving 9 bases between the germline ends.

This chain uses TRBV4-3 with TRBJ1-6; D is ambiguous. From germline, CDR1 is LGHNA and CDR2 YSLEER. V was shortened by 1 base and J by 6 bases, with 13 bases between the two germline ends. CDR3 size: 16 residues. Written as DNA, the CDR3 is TGCGCCAGCAGCCAAGTGATGAACAGTCCTAATTCACCCCTCCACTTT. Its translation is CASSQVMNSPNSPLHF.

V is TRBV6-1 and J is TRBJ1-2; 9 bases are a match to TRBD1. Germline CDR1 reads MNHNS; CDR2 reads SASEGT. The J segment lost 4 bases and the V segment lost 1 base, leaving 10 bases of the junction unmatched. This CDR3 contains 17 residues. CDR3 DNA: TGTGCCAGCAGTGAAGTCCCTACGGGACAGGGATCCTATGGCTACACCTTC. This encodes CASSEVPTGQGSYGYTF.

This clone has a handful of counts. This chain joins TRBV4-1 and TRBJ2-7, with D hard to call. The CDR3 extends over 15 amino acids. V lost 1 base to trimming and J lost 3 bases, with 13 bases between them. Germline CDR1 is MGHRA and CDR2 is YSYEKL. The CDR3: CASSQAEVASYEQYF. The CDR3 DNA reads TGCGCCAGCAGCCAAGCCGAAGTTGCCAGCTACGAGCAGTACTTC.

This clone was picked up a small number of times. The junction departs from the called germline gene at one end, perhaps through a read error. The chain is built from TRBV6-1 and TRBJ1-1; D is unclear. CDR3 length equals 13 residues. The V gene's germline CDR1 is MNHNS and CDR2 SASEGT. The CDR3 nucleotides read TGTGCCAGCAGTGAAGCGTATCAAACTGAAGCTTTCTTC. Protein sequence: CASSEAYQTEAFF.

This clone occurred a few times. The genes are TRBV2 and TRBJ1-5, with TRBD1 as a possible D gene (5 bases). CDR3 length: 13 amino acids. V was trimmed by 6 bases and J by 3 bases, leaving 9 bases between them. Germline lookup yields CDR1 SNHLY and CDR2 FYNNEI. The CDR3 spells CASRGGDNQPQHF. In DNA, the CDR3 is TGTGCCAGCAGGGGGGGGGACAATCAGCCCCAGCATTTT.

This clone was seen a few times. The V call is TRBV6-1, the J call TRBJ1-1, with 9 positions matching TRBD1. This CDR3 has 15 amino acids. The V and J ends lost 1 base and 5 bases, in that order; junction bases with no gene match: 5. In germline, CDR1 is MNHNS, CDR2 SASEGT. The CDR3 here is CASSEEGTGWTEAFF. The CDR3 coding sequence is TGTGCCAGCAGTGAAGAGGGGACAGGGTGGACTGAAGCTTTCTTT.

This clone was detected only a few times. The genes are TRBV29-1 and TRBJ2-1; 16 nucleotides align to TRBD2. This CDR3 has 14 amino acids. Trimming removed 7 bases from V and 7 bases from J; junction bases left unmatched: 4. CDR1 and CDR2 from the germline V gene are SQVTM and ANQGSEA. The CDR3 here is CSAGTSGGGNEQFF. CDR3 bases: TGCAGCGCCGGGACTAGCGGGGGGGGGAATGAGCAGTTCTTC.

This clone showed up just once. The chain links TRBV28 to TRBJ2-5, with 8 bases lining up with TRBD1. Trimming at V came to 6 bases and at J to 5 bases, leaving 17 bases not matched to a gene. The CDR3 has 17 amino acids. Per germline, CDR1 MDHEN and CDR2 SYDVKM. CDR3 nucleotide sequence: TGTGCCAGCAGAACGGAGGGTACAGGGGGTATCGATGAGACCCAGTACTTC. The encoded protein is CASRTEGTGGIDETQYF.

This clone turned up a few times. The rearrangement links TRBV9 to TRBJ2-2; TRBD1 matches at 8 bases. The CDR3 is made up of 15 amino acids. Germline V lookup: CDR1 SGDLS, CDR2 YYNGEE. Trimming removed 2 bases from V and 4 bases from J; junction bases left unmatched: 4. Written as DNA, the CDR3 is TGTGCCAGCAGCGTGACAGGGGTCCCCACCGGGGAGCTGTTTTTT. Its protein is CASSVTGVPTGELFF.